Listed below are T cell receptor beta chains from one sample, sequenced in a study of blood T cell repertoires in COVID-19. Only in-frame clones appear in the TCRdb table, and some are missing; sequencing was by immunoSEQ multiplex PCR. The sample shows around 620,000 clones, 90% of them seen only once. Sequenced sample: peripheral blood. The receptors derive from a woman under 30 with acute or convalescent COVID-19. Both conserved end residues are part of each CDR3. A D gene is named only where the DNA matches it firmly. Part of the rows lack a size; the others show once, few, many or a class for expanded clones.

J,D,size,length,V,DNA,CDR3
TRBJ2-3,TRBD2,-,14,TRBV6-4,TGTGCCAGCAGTGACGCGGGGGGGACAGATACGCAGTATTTT,CASSDAGGTDTQYF
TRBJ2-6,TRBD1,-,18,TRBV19,TGTGCCAGTAGTGTGACCGGGACAGGGGGCTCTGGGGCCAACGTCCTGACTTTC,CASSVTGTGGSGANVLTF
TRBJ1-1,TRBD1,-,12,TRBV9,TGTGCCAGCAGCGGCCAGGGGGTGGAAGCTTTCTTT,CASSGQGVEAFF
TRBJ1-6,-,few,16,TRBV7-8,TGTGCCAGCAGCTTAAGGTGGAAGGGAGGGGGTTCACCCCTCCACTTT,CASSLRWKGGGSPLHF
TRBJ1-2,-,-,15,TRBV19,TGTGCCAGTAGTTGGGGGAGGCTCTCGGATTATGGCTACACCTTC,CASSWGRLSDYGYTF
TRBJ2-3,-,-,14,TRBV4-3,TGCGCCAGCAGCCAGGACAGCCACACAGATACGCAGTATTTT,CASSQDSHTDTQYF
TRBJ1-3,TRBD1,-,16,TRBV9,TGTGCCAGCAGCCCTCAGACAGGGCCCTCTGGAAACACCATATATTTT,CASSPQTGPSGNTIYF
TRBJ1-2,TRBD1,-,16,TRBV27,TGTGCCAGCAGTTCGGACAGGGGAGGTGTCTGGTATGGCTACACCTTC,CASSSDRGGVWYGYTF
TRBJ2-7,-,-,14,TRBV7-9,TGTGCCAGCAGTCGAAATTTGGGGCCCTACGAGCAGTACTTC,CASSRNLGPYEQYF
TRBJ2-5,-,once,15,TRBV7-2,TGTGCCAGCAGCTTATCAGGGCAGGGCCAAGAGACCCAGTACTTC,CASSLSGQGQETQYF
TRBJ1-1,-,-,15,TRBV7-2,TGTGCCAGCAGCTTTCAGGGACAACCGAACACTGAAGCTTTCTTT,CASSFQGQPNTEAFF
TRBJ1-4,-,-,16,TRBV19,TGTGCCAGTAGTTATGACACAACTGCAACTAATGAAAAACTGTTTTTT,CASSYDTTATNEKLFF
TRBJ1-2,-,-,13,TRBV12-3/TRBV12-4,TGTGCCAGCAGACGGGACTTAAAGGGAGGCTACACCTTC,CASRRDLKGGYTF
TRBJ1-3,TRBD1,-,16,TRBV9,TGTGCCAGCAGCGTAGGGGACAGGGGGCACGGAAACACCATATATTTT,CASSVGDRGHGNTIYF
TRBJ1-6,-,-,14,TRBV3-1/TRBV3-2,TGTGCCAGCAGCCTCACAGGGAGCGGATCACCCCTCCACTTT,CASSLTGSGSPLHF
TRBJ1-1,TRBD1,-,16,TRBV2,TGTGCCAGCAGTGAATTCGGACAGGGCTTGAACACTGAAGCTTTCTTT,CASSEFGQGLNTEAFF
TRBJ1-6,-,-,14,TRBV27,TGTGCCAGCGCGACCGGGGGTCGGGGTTCACCCCTCCACTTT,CASATGGRGSPLHF
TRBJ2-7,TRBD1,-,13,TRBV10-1,TGCGCCAGCAGAAAGACAGGGGGTTACGAGCAGTACTTC,CASRKTGGYEQYF
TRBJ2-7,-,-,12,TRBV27,TGTGCCAGCAGTTTCGGACTGTACGAGCAGTACTTC,CASSFGLYEQYF
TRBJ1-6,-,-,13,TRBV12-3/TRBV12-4,TGTGCCAGCAGTTTAAGGGAGAATTCACCCCTCCACTTT,CASSLRENSPLHF
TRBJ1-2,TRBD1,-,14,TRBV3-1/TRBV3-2,TGTGCCAGCAGCCATCCAGGGGGGAACTATGGCTACACCTTC,CASSHPGGNYGYTF
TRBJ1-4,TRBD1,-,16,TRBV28,TGTGCCACGGGCCTCCGACAGGGGGCAACTAATGAAAAACTGTTTTTT,CATGLRQGATNEKLFF
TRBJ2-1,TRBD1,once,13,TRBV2,TGTGCCACGAACAGGGGCAGGGTGAATGAGCAGTTCTTC,CATNRGRVNEQFF